Listed here is a single TCR beta chain. Antigen specificity is unknown. Subjects aged 18 to 65 presented with newly diagnosed hyperthyroidism of less than 2 months' duration. Patients were excluded for uncontrolled infection, other autoimmune disease, pregnancy or lactation. The source of the PBMCs was less than 12 ml of fresh peripheral blood. V gave up 1 base and J gave up 11 bases, with 6 bases separating them. This CDR3 contains 11 residues. Looked up from germline, CDR1 is LGHNA and CDR2 is YNFKEQ. This sample is part of a study of T cells in Graves' hyperthyroidism and ophthalmopathy. TCR beta CDR3 regions were amplified from RNA. First-round RT-PCR with HTBI primers amplified the TCR CDR3 region. TCRdb redid the calling of the multiplex PCR reads with MiXCR, one entry per CDR3 protein. The sample has approximately 400,000 distinct CDR3 sequences, less than 20% seen once. Findings and caveats of the study: It was a median about seven months before onset that the model predicted ophthalmopathy.

J is TRBJ1-5 and V is TRBV4-2, with D uncertain. This TCR was sampled from a woman aged 18-35 years with Graves' hyperthyroidism. Material: blood. The CDR3 DNA reads as TGTGCCAGCAGCCAAGGAGGCGCCCAGCATTTT. Translation: CASSQGGAQHF.